The clone carrying this T cell receptor (beta chain) was seen a few times. Gene names follow the mouse nomenclature. The record originates from a study of CD8+ T cells in alopecia areata. TCR sequencing used cDNA made by reverse transcription of extracted RNA. TCRdb keeps only in-frame clones here, not all; method: immunoSEQ multiplex PCR. In total the sample includes about 1,000 clones, none of them seen once. Stated time point: mouse skin at time of skin grafting. This sequence originates from a C3H/HeJ mouse with alopecia areata. This line is of MHC haplotype H2-k. The source was skin, collected at week 0.

The CDR3 bases that were read are TGTGCTAGCAGTTTAGCGGGGGGCAGGGCA. As protein: CASSLAGGRA. The entire CDR3 sequence reads CASSLAGGRAEVFF. This chain joins TRBV29 and TRBJ1-1, with D tentatively TRBD1 (6 bases). The read gets to within 4 residues of the CDR3 end, and the germline J gene fills in the rest. Germline lookup yields CDR1 MSHET and CDR2 SYDVDS. The CDR3 has 14 residues.